The rows below give T cell receptor beta chains drawn from one sample of a study of blood T cell repertoires in COVID-19. Method: immunoSEQ multiplex PCR; TCRdb's copy keeps in-frame clones and lacks some. This sample has over 600,000 clones, with 90% found just once. The sample taken for sequencing was peripheral blood. The receptors derive from a woman in her late teens or twenties with acute or convalescent COVID-19. The CDR3 runs from the conserved cysteine through the conserved F or W. A D gene is named only where the DNA matches it firmly. Clone sizes are given selectively: once, few, many, or a class where the clone is expanded.

>TRBJ2-5|TRBV12-5|.|TRBD1|17
CASGLGHLPGGEETQYF
TGTGCTAGTGGTTTGGGCCACCTACCAGGGGGCGAAGAGACCCAGTACTTC
>TRBJ2-3|TRBV7-3|.|TRBD1|16
CASSEPGQGPYYTQYF
TGTGCCAGCAGCGAACCGGGACAGGGACCCTACTATACGCAGTATTTT
>TRBJ1-5|TRBV21-1|.|.|18
CASSKAHRGTHSNQPQHF
TGTGCCAGCAGCAAAGCACACAGGGGGACGCATAGCAATCAGCCCCAGCATTTT
>TRBJ1-1|TRBV3-1/TRBV3-2|.|.|16
CASSPTTGGRGTEAFF
TGTGCCAGCAGCCCCACGACGGGGGGTAGGGGCACTGAAGCTTTCTTT
>TRBJ1-2|TRBV12-3/TRBV12-4|.|.|13
CASSSRVAYGYTF
TGTGCCAGCAGTTCACGGGTCGCTTATGGCTACACCTTC
>TRBJ2-1|TRBV4-2|once|.|15
CASSQEVQLYNEQFF
TGTGCCAGCAGCCAAGAAGTACAGCTCTACAATGAGCAGTTCTTC
>TRBJ1-2|TRBV27|.|.|13
CASSFMRGGGYTF
TGTGCCAGCAGTTTTATGCGGGGAGGTGGCTACACCTTC
>TRBJ1-1|TRBV6-5|once|TRBD1|15
CASTDRGWPLTEAFF
TGTGCCAGCACCGACAGGGGGTGGCCTTTGACTGAAGCTTTCTTT
>TRBJ2-1|TRBV4-3|once|TRBD2|16
CASSQGGGRGNNEQFF
TGCGCCAGCAGCCAAGGGGGGGGAAGAGGAAACAATGAGCAGTTCTTC
>TRBJ2-2|TRBV18|few|TRBD2|16
CASSPVSGGNTGELFF
TGTGCCAGCTCACCAGTTAGCGGGGGAAACACCGGGGAGCTGTTTTTT
>TRBJ1-3|TRBV6-6|.|.|15
CASSYTGSSGNTIYF
TGTGCCAGCAGTTACACAGGCAGCTCTGGAAACACCATATATTTT
>TRBJ1-2|TRBV2|.|TRBD1|18
CASSERGGGTGANYGYTF
TGTGCCAGCAGTGAAAGGGGCGGTGGGACAGGAGCTAACTATGGCTACACCTTC
>TRBJ2-1|TRBV5-4|once|.|17
CASSLAPAGTRRNEQFF
TGTGCCAGCAGTTTAGCCCCCGCCGGGACACGGAGGAATGAGCAGTTCTTC
>TRBJ1-2|TRBV6-5|.|TRBD1|15
CASSPTGGANYGYTF
TGTGCCAGCAGCCCCACAGGGGGAGCTAACTATGGCTACACCTTC
>TRBJ1-5|TRBV12-5|once|.|14
CASALVRGRQPQHF
TGTGCTAGTGCCCTAGTCAGGGGTAGACAGCCCCAGCATTTT
>TRBJ1-6|TRBV11-2|.|TRBD1|16
CASSLDPGQNNSPLHF
TGTGCCAGCAGCTTAGACCCGGGACAGAATAATTCACCCCTCCACTTT
>TRBJ1-5|TRBV6-5|.|.|11
CASKANQPQHF
TGTGCCAGCAAAGCCAATCAGCCCCAGCATTTT